One TCR beta chain is described in this entry. Antigen: not known. TCRdb recomputed calls from the reads with MiXCR, one row per CDR3 protein. Here the sample spans around 800,000 distinct CDR3 sequences, 30% to 35% being singletons. The CDR3 has 15 residues. Germline V gene lookup returns CDR1 MNHEY and CDR2 SVGEGT. The V and J ends lost 10 bases and 0 bases respectively, with 15 bases between them. The sample originates from a study of T cell repertoires in cytomegalovirus infection. Looking at the study overall: Used in the study were CMV epitopes, some recently identified and HLA-C-restricted, others well-studied and HLA-B-restricted. Public TCR beta signatures were indicative of both CMV infection and a matching HLA type.

Whole-study results and caveats: Public TCR beta family frequency separated CMV-and-HLA carriers, including in an independent cohort. Within the response measured ex vivo, HLA-C-restricted CMV-specific TCR beta clonotypes were dominant.

The sample was cultured CD8+ T cells from PBMCs, taken from culture after CMV antigen stimulation. The source is a human donor in good health (CMV status not recorded). Some clones in this sample may be carry-over from other donors' samples. The chain recombines TRBV6-2 or TRBV6-3 with TRBJ2-2, with D uncertain. CDR3 amino acids: CATYSHGSNTGELFF. The DNA for the CDR3 is TGTGCCACCTACTCCCACGGATCGAACACCGGGGAGCTGTTTTTT.